This T cell receptor beta chain is drawn from a study of blood T cell repertoires in COVID-19. Overall study context: Nucleic acid was either cDNA or gDNA, and it came from T cells, B-cell-depleted T cells, or PBMCs.

V shed 4 bases and J shed 2 bases, with 15 bases lying between them. This CDR3 is built from 15 residues. Per the germline V gene, CDR1 is SGHNT and CDR2 is YYREEE (reference sequence). The table came from immunoSEQ multiplex PCR; TCRdb's copy has only in-frame clones and leaves some out. The sample includes a few hundred thousand clones, roughly 82% of them seen just once. Sequencing was done on a sample of peripheral blood. This TCR was sampled from a woman in her 50s with acute or convalescent COVID-19. V and J are TRBV5-4 and TRBJ2-5; the D gene is possibly TRBD1 (5 bases). The CDR3 is CASSLTDDRQETQYF. In nucleotides, the CDR3 is TGTGCCAGCAGCCTTACGGATGACAGACAAGAGACCCAGTACTTC.